A selection of T cell receptor beta chains follows, all from one sample in a study of human T cells and chemical hapten exposure. Using its own MiXCR run on the RACE reads, TCRdb lists one record per CDR3 protein. Of around 150,000 distinct CDR3 sequences listed, 13% to 15% are singletons. The source was whole blood, collected in connection with sensitization to the hapten diphenylcyclopropenone (DPC). Receptor source: a young woman with alopecia areata. Some clones in this sample may be carry-over from other donors' samples. CDR3s include the opening cysteine and the closing phenylalanine or tryptophan. A D gene is named only where the DNA matches it firmly. Rows give clone size only sometimes, using once, few, many, or a class for an expanded clone.

V gene	J gene	D gene	clone size	CDR3 DNA	CDR3 protein
TRBV20-1	TRBJ1-1	.	few	TGCAGTGCTAGGCCGGGGGCGACGAACACTGAAGCTTTCTTT	CSARPGATNTEAFF
TRBV5-1	TRBJ2-5	.	.	TGCGCCAGCGGGAGCGGGCAAGAGACCCAGTACTTC	CASGSGQETQYF
TRBV18	TRBJ2-1	TRBD2	few	TGTGCCAGCTCACCATACGTCCTAGCGGGAGCGAATGAGCAGTTCTTC	CASSPYVLAGANEQFF
TRBV6-2/TRBV6-3	TRBJ1-5	.	few	TGTGCCAGCAGTTACAACAGAAATCAGCCCCAGCATTTT	CASSYNRNQPQHF
TRBV27	TRBJ2-7	.	few	TGTGCCAGCAGCACTATGGGGGGCTACGAGCAGTACTTC	CASSTMGGYEQYF
TRBV6-2/TRBV6-3	TRBJ2-1	.	few	TGTGCCAGCAGACTCACAGGGCTAGCGCCGTACAATGAGCAGTTCTTC	CASRLTGLAPYNEQFF
TRBV7-9	TRBJ1-3	.	few	TGTGCCAGCAGCTTAGCAGCCTCTGGAAACACCATATATTTT	CASSLAASGNTIYF
TRBV6-6	TRBJ2-1	.	few	TGTGCCAGCAGTAGACCCCTCCGGAATGAGCAGTTCTTC	CASSRPLRNEQFF
TRBV11-2	TRBJ1-2	.	.	TGTGCCAGCAGCTTAGATGGGGGCCTCTATGGCTACACCTTC	CASSLDGGLYGYTF
TRBV28	TRBJ1-2	.	many	TGTGCCAGCAGTGACAACTATGGCTACACCTTC	CASSDNYGYTF
TRBV2	TRBJ2-1	TRBD2	.	TGTGCCAGCAGTGATCGGCCTAGCGGGGGGGTGAGCTCCTACAATGAGCAGTTCTTC	CASSDRPSGGVSSYNEQFF
TRBV9	TRBJ2-1	.	few	TGTGCCAGCAGCCCCCTTTTTCGGAGCTCCTACAATGAGCAGTTCTTC	CASSPLFRSSYNEQFF
TRBV7-8	TRBJ2-7	.	many	TGTGCCAGCAGCTTAGGGACGGGATCGGGATACGAGCAGTACTTC	CASSLGTGSGYEQYF
TRBV29-1	TRBJ2-1	.	many	TGCAGCGTGACGCCCCCGGCGGGGTACTCCTACAATGAGCAGTTCTTC	CSVTPPAGYSYNEQFF
TRBV9	TRBJ1-1	.	many	TGTGCCAGCAGCGTAGCTCCACAGGACACTGAAGCTTTCTTT	CASSVAPQDTEAFF
TRBV7-9	TRBJ2-1	TRBD1	.	TGTGCCAGCCACCCTCGACAGGGTTTCTACAATGAGCAGTTCTTC	CASHPRQGFYNEQFF
TRBV10-2	TRBJ2-1	TRBD2	few	TGCGCCAGCAGGACTAGCGGATTCGATGAGCAGTTCTTC	CASRTSGFDEQFF
TRBV28	TRBJ2-1	TRBD2	many	TGTGCCAGCAATTGGGGGACTAGCGGGAGGGGTGAGCAGTTCTTC	CASNWGTSGRGEQFF
TRBV7-2	TRBJ1-1	TRBD1	.	TGTGCCAGCAGCTTAGGAGGGACAGGGTACACTGAAGCTTTCTTT	CASSLGGTGYTEAFF
TRBV11-2	TRBJ2-5	.	.	TGTGCCAGCAGCTTAGCCGCACCTTTCGGACACCAGCAAGAGACCCAGTACTTC	CASSLAAPFGHQQETQYF
TRBV18	TRBJ1-5	TRBD1	few	TGTGCCAGCTCACCAGGGGACAGGGCTAGCAATCAGCCCCAGCATTTT	CASSPGDRASNQPQHF
TRBV4-1	TRBJ2-3	TRBD1	.	TGCGCCAGCAGCCAAGAAGGGGGCGTTGGCACAGATACGCAGTATTTT	CASSQEGGVGTDTQYF
TRBV6-2/TRBV6-3	TRBJ2-2	TRBD1	.	TGTGCCAGCAGGACCCCGGGACAGGGGCCTTTCGCGAACACCGGGGAGCTGTTTTTT	CASRTPGQGPFANTGELFF
TRBV7-6	TRBJ2-1	TRBD2	.	TGTGCCAGCAGCCTTACAGCGGGACTCTACAATGAGCAGTTCTTC	CASSLTAGLYNEQFF
TRBV28	TRBJ2-1	.	few	TGTGCCAGCAGTTCCGCCGGGGCGGTTAGCTACAATGAGCAGTTCTTC	CASSSAGAVSYNEQFF
TRBV12-3/TRBV12-4	TRBJ2-7	TRBD1	.	TGTGCCAGCAGTTTAGGGCCGGGACAGGGGTACGAGCAGTACTTC	CASSLGPGQGYEQYF
TRBV7-8	TRBJ1-3	TRBD1	.	TGTGCCAGCAGCACGGAATACAGGGGGGCAGGAAACACCATATATTTT	CASSTEYRGAGNTIYF
TRBV15	TRBJ2-1	.	.	TGTGCCACCAGCAGGTCCCCTCCGCGGGGGCCGGGAAATGAGCAGTTCTTC	CATSRSPPRGPGNEQFF
TRBV7-2	TRBJ2-7	TRBD2	.	TGTGCCAGCAGCCTACTAGCGGGAGGGGTGAGCTCCTACGAGCAGTACTTC	CASSLLAGGVSSYEQYF
TRBV7-9	TRBJ2-2	TRBD1	many	TGTGCCAGCAGCTTAATCGCAGGGGGCACCGGGGAGCTGTTTTTT	CASSLIAGGTGELFF
TRBV6-1	TRBJ2-5	TRBD1	.	TGTGCCAGCAGTTGGGACAGGGGGAAGGAGGAGACCCAGTACTTC	CASSWDRGKEETQYF
TRBV7-6	TRBJ1-1	.	few	TGTGCCAGCAGCTTACAGGGAGGGAACACTGAAGCTTTCTTT	CASSLQGGNTEAFF
TRBV6-5	TRBJ1-5	.	.	TGTGCCAGCAGTTCGGGGAGGCAAGACAATCAGCCCCAGCATTTT	CASSSGRQDNQPQHF
TRBV28	TRBJ2-4	.	few	TGTGCCAGCCATGGGGGGGCAGGGTTAGCCAAAAACATTCAGTACTTC	CASHGGAGLAKNIQYF
TRBV13	TRBJ2-1	.	many	TGTGCCAGCAGCTTAGAAAATGAGCAGTTCTTC	CASSLENEQFF
TRBV5-1	TRBJ2-7	.	few	TGCGCCAGCAGCCCCCCAGGTCCCTACGAGCAGTACTTC	CASSPPGPYEQYF
TRBV6-2/TRBV6-3	TRBJ2-1	.	.	TGTGCCAGCAGTTACCCCCAGGGTTATGGGAATGAGCAGTTCTTC	CASSYPQGYGNEQFF
TRBV6-2/TRBV6-3	TRBJ2-7	TRBD2	many	TGTGCCAGCAGTTACCCTCCGGGACTACCCCTGGGCGAGCAGTACTTC	CASSYPPGLPLGEQYF
TRBV28	TRBJ2-3	.	.	TGTGCCAGCAGTTTAGTGGGAGCGGGCTTCACAGATACGCAGTATTTT	CASSLVGAGFTDTQYF
TRBV6-6	TRBJ2-1	TRBD2	.	TGTGCCAGCAGTTACTCCGGGACTAGCGGGTACAATGAGCAGTTCTTC	CASSYSGTSGYNEQFF
TRBV5-1	TRBJ1-1	.	.	TGCGCCAGCAGCCCGGGGGATTGGGCTGAAGCTTTCTTT	CASSPGDWAEAFF
TRBV12-5	TRBJ2-7	.	few	TGTGCTAGTGGTTCGCTCGGTGGGGCGTACGAGCAGTACTTC	CASGSLGGAYEQYF
TRBV12-3/TRBV12-4	TRBJ2-7	TRBD1	few	TGTGCCAGCAGGGAGGGACAGGGGGCCTACGAGCAGTACTTC	CASREGQGAYEQYF
TRBV27	TRBJ2-6	.	.	TGTGCCAGCAGCTCTTACAGGGCTGGGGCCAACGTCCTGACTTTC	CASSSYRAGANVLTF
TRBV21-1	TRBJ1-5	.	many	TGTGCCAGCAGCAAAGTGAACACCTATAGCAATCAGCCCCAGCATTTT	CASSKVNTYSNQPQHF
TRBV5-1	TRBJ2-1	.	few	TGCGCCAGCAGCTACGGGACACGTACTTACAATGAGCAGTTCTTC	CASSYGTRTYNEQFF
TRBV28	TRBJ2-4	.	few	TGTGCCAGCAGTTCCTCCTTAAGCGGCCTAGCCAAAAACATTCAGTACTTC	CASSSSLSGLAKNIQYF
TRBV6-4	TRBJ1-1	.	many	TGTGCCAGCAGTGACCAGAGGAACACTGAAGCTTTCTTT	CASSDQRNTEAFF
TRBV7-2	TRBJ1-5	TRBD1	.	TGTGCCAGCAGCCTAACATCCGGGACAGTCTACAATCAGCCCCAGCATTTT	CASSLTSGTVYNQPQHF
TRBV20-1	TRBJ2-7	.	.	TGCAGTGCTAGAGGCCCTAGCGAGAGCTCCTACGAGCAGTACTTC	CSARGPSESSYEQYF